These T cell receptor beta chains were read from a single sample in a study of CD8 T cells in Susac syndrome. TCRdb reanalysed the immunoSEQ multiplex PCR reads using MiXCR and keeps one entry per CDR3 protein. The data hold about 250,000 distinct CDR3 sequences, with roughly 95% observed a single time. Sequenced input: CD4+ T cells from PBMCs. All receptors derive from a human donor with multiple sclerosis. Both conserved end residues are part of each CDR3. Fields, in order: clone size, D gene, J gene, V gene, CDR3 length, CDR3 protein, CDR3 DNA. A D gene is named only where the DNA matches it firmly. Part of the rows lack a size; the others show once, few, many or a class for expanded clones.

clone_size: .
d_call: .
j_call: TRBJ2-3
v_call: TRBV27
cdr3_length: 13
cdr3_aa: CASSGTDTDTQYF
cdr3_nt: TGTGCCAGCAGTGGGACGGACACAGATACGCAGTATTTT

clone_size: .
d_call: .
j_call: TRBJ1-3
v_call: TRBV9
cdr3_length: 15
cdr3_aa: CASSPRANSGNTIYF
cdr3_nt: TGTGCCAGCAGCCCCCGGGCCAACTCTGGAAACACCATATATTTT

clone_size: .
d_call: .
j_call: TRBJ1-5
v_call: TRBV7-2
cdr3_length: 14
cdr3_aa: CASSLGQPNQPQHF
cdr3_nt: TGTGCCAGCAGCTTAGGACAGCCTAATCAGCCCCAGCATTTT

clone_size: .
d_call: .
j_call: TRBJ2-7
v_call: TRBV29-1
cdr3_length: 12
cdr3_aa: CSVIRGAHEQYF
cdr3_nt: TGCAGCGTTATCCGGGGGGCCCACGAGCAGTACTTC

clone_size: .
d_call: TRBD2
j_call: TRBJ2-3
v_call: TRBV5-4
cdr3_length: 18
cdr3_aa: CASSAGLAGRLGTDTQYF
cdr3_nt: TGTGCCAGCAGCGCGGGACTAGCGGGGAGGCTGGGCACAGATACGCAGTATTTT

clone_size: .
d_call: TRBD1
j_call: TRBJ2-3
v_call: TRBV5-4
cdr3_length: 15
cdr3_aa: CASSSIRTGSDTQYF
cdr3_nt: TGTGCCAGCAGCTCTATTCGGACAGGGTCAGATACGCAGTATTTT

clone_size: .
d_call: .
j_call: TRBJ1-2
v_call: TRBV7-8
cdr3_length: 14
cdr3_aa: CASSLRPSNYGYTF
cdr3_nt: TGTGCCAGCAGCTTAAGACCCTCTAACTATGGCTACACCTTC

clone_size: .
d_call: .
j_call: TRBJ2-1
v_call: TRBV7-9
cdr3_length: 12
cdr3_aa: CASSPRDNEQFF
cdr3_nt: TGTGCCAGCAGCCCCCGGGACAATGAGCAGTTCTTC

clone_size: .
d_call: .
j_call: TRBJ2-4
v_call: TRBV28
cdr3_length: 17
cdr3_aa: CATTRIGENVAKNIQYF
cdr3_nt: TGTGCCACCACCCGGATAGGGGAAAACGTAGCCAAAAACATTCAGTACTTC

clone_size: .
d_call: .
j_call: TRBJ1-4
v_call: TRBV9
cdr3_length: 14
cdr3_aa: CASSVGPANEKLFF
cdr3_nt: TGTGCCAGCAGCGTTGGGCCAGCTAATGAAAAACTGTTTTTT

clone_size: .
d_call: .
j_call: TRBJ2-3
v_call: TRBV7-9
cdr3_length: 15
cdr3_aa: CASSLGGSPTDTQYF
cdr3_nt: TGTGCCAGCAGCTTAGGGGGTAGCCCCACAGATACGCAGTATTTT

clone_size: .
d_call: .
j_call: TRBJ2-1
v_call: TRBV2
cdr3_length: 10
cdr3_aa: CASSFNEQFF
cdr3_nt: TGTGCCAGCAGTTTTAATGAGCAGTTCTTC

clone_size: .
d_call: .
j_call: TRBJ1-1
v_call: TRBV20-1
cdr3_length: 11
cdr3_aa: CSAREYTEAFF
cdr3_nt: TGCAGTGCTAGGGAATATACTGAAGCTTTCTTT

clone_size: .
d_call: .
j_call: TRBJ1-3
v_call: TRBV3-1
cdr3_length: 14
cdr3_aa: CASSQAATGNTIYF
cdr3_nt: TGTGCCAGCAGCCAAGCTGCGACTGGAAACACCATATATTTT

clone_size: .
d_call: TRBD1
j_call: TRBJ1-2
v_call: TRBV2
cdr3_length: 14
cdr3_aa: CASSVIRDSYGYTF
cdr3_nt: TGTGCCAGCAGTGTTATCCGGGACAGTTATGGCTACACCTTC

clone_size: .
d_call: .
j_call: TRBJ2-7
v_call: TRBV6-5
cdr3_length: 13
cdr3_aa: CASSSPILYEQYF
cdr3_nt: TGTGCCAGCAGTTCTCCGATCCTCTACGAGCAGTACTTC

clone_size: .
d_call: TRBD2
j_call: TRBJ2-1
v_call: TRBV20-1
cdr3_length: 14
cdr3_aa: CSATGLAGGNEQFF
cdr3_nt: TGCAGTGCTACTGGACTAGCGGGGGGCAATGAGCAGTTCTTC

clone_size: .
d_call: TRBD2
j_call: TRBJ2-3
v_call: TRBV30
cdr3_length: 11
cdr3_aa: CAWGAGGTQYF
cdr3_nt: TGTGCCTGGGGGGCGGGGGGTACGCAGTATTTT

clone_size: .
d_call: .
j_call: TRBJ1-1
v_call: TRBV6-5
cdr3_length: 14
cdr3_aa: CASSPRVENTEAFF
cdr3_nt: TGTGCCAGCAGTCCCCGGGTGGAGAACACTGAAGCTTTCTTT

clone_size: .
d_call: .
j_call: TRBJ2-3
v_call: TRBV7-2
cdr3_length: 11
cdr3_aa: CASSEVDTQYF
cdr3_nt: TGTGCCAGCAGCGAAGTGGATACGCAGTATTTT

clone_size: .
d_call: TRBD2
j_call: TRBJ2-2
v_call: TRBV7-9
cdr3_length: 15
cdr3_aa: CASSLLTAGAGELFF
cdr3_nt: TGTGCCAGCAGCTTACTTACGGCGGGAGCCGGGGAGCTGTTTTTT

clone_size: once
d_call: .
j_call: TRBJ1-1
v_call: TRBV5-1
cdr3_length: 12
cdr3_aa: CASRRSNTEAFF
cdr3_nt: TGCGCCAGCAGGCGCTCGAACACTGAAGCTTTCTTT

clone_size: .
d_call: .
j_call: TRBJ2-1
v_call: TRBV11-2
cdr3_length: 15
cdr3_aa: CASSYSRLSYNEQFF
cdr3_nt: TGTGCCAGCAGCTATAGTCGACTCTCCTACAATGAGCAGTTCTTC

clone_size: .
d_call: .
j_call: TRBJ1-5
v_call: TRBV10-3
cdr3_length: 12
cdr3_aa: CAISEPPQPQHF
cdr3_nt: TGTGCCATCAGTGAGCCCCCTCAGCCCCAGCATTTT

clone_size: .
d_call: .
j_call: TRBJ2-5
v_call: TRBV12-3/TRBV12-4
cdr3_length: 14
cdr3_aa: CASSFGRVQETQYF
cdr3_nt: TGTGCCAGCAGTTTCGGGCGGGTCCAAGAGACCCAGTACTTC

clone_size: .
d_call: .
j_call: TRBJ2-5
v_call: TRBV18
cdr3_length: 13
cdr3_aa: CASSLMEEETQYF
cdr3_nt: TGTGCCAGCTCCCTGATGGAGGAGGAGACCCAGTACTTC

clone_size: .
d_call: .
j_call: TRBJ2-5
v_call: TRBV7-9
cdr3_length: 14
cdr3_aa: CASSLGGTWETQYF
cdr3_nt: TGTGCCAGCAGCTTAGGCGGGACGTGGGAGACCCAGTACTTC

clone_size: .
d_call: TRBD1
j_call: TRBJ1-5
v_call: TRBV4-1
cdr3_length: 15
cdr3_aa: CASSPEGTGLLPQHF
cdr3_nt: TGCGCCAGCAGCCCCGAAGGGACAGGTCTTTTGCCCCAGCATTTT

clone_size: .
d_call: .
j_call: TRBJ1-2
v_call: TRBV24-1
cdr3_length: 12
cdr3_aa: CATADGIYGYTF
cdr3_nt: TGTGCCACCGCGGACGGGATCTATGGCTACACCTTC

clone_size: once
d_call: TRBD1
j_call: TRBJ2-7
v_call: TRBV7-9
cdr3_length: 13
cdr3_aa: CASSATGGHEQYF
cdr3_nt: TGTGCCAGCAGCGCTACAGGGGGCCACGAGCAGTACTTC

clone_size: .
d_call: .
j_call: TRBJ2-5
v_call: TRBV5-6
cdr3_length: 15
cdr3_aa: CASSRRDGRRETQYF
cdr3_nt: TGTGCCAGCAGCCGCCGGGACGGGCGAAGGGAGACCCAGTACTTC

clone_size: .
d_call: .
j_call: TRBJ1-2
v_call: TRBV29-1
cdr3_length: 16
cdr3_aa: CSVASQGPPFGYGYTF
cdr3_nt: TGCAGCGTTGCATCGCAGGGTCCGCCATTTGGCTATGGCTACACCTTC

clone_size: .
d_call: .
j_call: TRBJ1-5
v_call: TRBV7-8
cdr3_length: 16
cdr3_aa: CASSLVGGISNQPQHF
cdr3_nt: TGTGCCAGCAGCTTAGTCGGGGGGATTAGCAATCAGCCCCAGCATTTT

clone_size: few
d_call: .
j_call: TRBJ2-3
v_call: TRBV28
cdr3_length: 13
cdr3_aa: CASSLSPWDTQYF
cdr3_nt: TGTGCCAGCAGTTTATCCCCCTGGGATACGCAGTATTTT

clone_size: .
d_call: .
j_call: TRBJ1-5
v_call: TRBV7-9
cdr3_length: 17
cdr3_aa: CASSLGFRQGLNQPQHF
cdr3_nt: TGTGCCAGCAGCTTAGGGTTTAGGCAGGGCCTTAATCAGCCCCAGCATTTT

clone_size: .
d_call: .
j_call: TRBJ1-5
v_call: TRBV6-1
cdr3_length: 16
cdr3_aa: CASSEDMGRINQPQHF
cdr3_nt: TGTGCCAGCAGTGAAGATATGGGCAGAATAAATCAGCCCCAGCATTTT

clone_size: .
d_call: TRBD2
j_call: TRBJ2-2
v_call: TRBV29-1
cdr3_length: 14
cdr3_aa: CSVGLDGGTGELFF
cdr3_nt: TGCAGCGTGGGACTAGATGGCGGCACCGGGGAGCTGTTTTTT

clone_size: .
d_call: .
j_call: TRBJ2-3
v_call: TRBV11-3
cdr3_length: 14
cdr3_aa: CASSGGGNTDTQYF
cdr3_nt: TGTGCCAGCAGCGGCGGAGGTAACACAGATACGCAGTATTTT

clone_size: .
d_call: TRBD2
j_call: TRBJ2-7
v_call: TRBV6-1
cdr3_length: 14
cdr3_aa: CASRLGGSSYEQYF
cdr3_nt: TGTGCCAGCAGGTTGGGCGGGAGCTCCTACGAGCAGTACTTC

clone_size: once
d_call: TRBD2
j_call: TRBJ2-2
v_call: TRBV7-2
cdr3_length: 15
cdr3_aa: CASSLEAGRTGELFF
cdr3_nt: TGTGCCAGCAGCTTAGAAGCGGGAAGGACCGGGGAGCTGTTTTTT

clone_size: .
d_call: .
j_call: TRBJ2-5
v_call: TRBV19
cdr3_length: 14
cdr3_aa: CASSKGTDQETQYF
cdr3_nt: TGTGCCAGTAGTAAAGGGACGGACCAAGAGACCCAGTACTTC

clone_size: .
d_call: TRBD2
j_call: TRBJ2-2
v_call: TRBV5-1
cdr3_length: 15
cdr3_aa: CASSPPGGSSGELFF
cdr3_nt: TGCGCCAGCAGTCCCCCGGGGGGGTCCTCGGGGGAGCTGTTTTTT

clone_size: .
d_call: .
j_call: TRBJ1-1
v_call: TRBV28
cdr3_length: 16
cdr3_aa: CASSLERGRVGTEAFF
cdr3_nt: TGTGCCAGCAGCCTCGAGAGGGGCAGGGTGGGCACTGAAGCTTTCTTT

clone_size: .
d_call: .
j_call: TRBJ2-5
v_call: TRBV2
cdr3_length: 13
cdr3_aa: CASSGDRSETQYF
cdr3_nt: TGTGCCAGCAGTGGAGACCGCTCAGAGACCCAGTACTTC

clone_size: .
d_call: .
j_call: TRBJ2-6
v_call: TRBV2
cdr3_length: 15
cdr3_aa: CASSETYPGANVLTF
cdr3_nt: TGTGCCAGCAGTGAGACGTACCCTGGGGCCAACGTCCTGACTTTC

clone_size: .
d_call: .
j_call: TRBJ2-5
v_call: TRBV3-1
cdr3_length: 14
cdr3_aa: CASSQGGRQETQYF
cdr3_nt: TGTGCCAGCAGCCAAGGAGGCAGGCAAGAGACCCAGTACTTC

clone_size: .
d_call: .
j_call: TRBJ1-5
v_call: TRBV25-1
cdr3_length: 14
cdr3_aa: CASNDWGSNQPQHF
cdr3_nt: TGTGCCAGCAATGACTGGGGTAGCAATCAGCCCCAGCATTTT

clone_size: .
d_call: .
j_call: TRBJ1-1
v_call: TRBV20-1
cdr3_length: 12
cdr3_aa: CSAIDRNTEAFF
cdr3_nt: TGCAGTGCCATTGACAGAAACACTGAAGCTTTCTTT

clone_size: .
d_call: TRBD2
j_call: TRBJ2-7
v_call: TRBV10-3
cdr3_length: 16
cdr3_aa: CAISRTSGGISYEQYF
cdr3_nt: TGTGCCATCAGTAGGACTAGCGGGGGGATATCCTACGAGCAGTACTTC

clone_size: .
d_call: .
j_call: TRBJ1-4
v_call: TRBV5-6
cdr3_length: 16
cdr3_aa: CASSFYPLAEREKLFF
cdr3_nt: TGTGCCAGCAGCTTCTATCCCTTGGCGGAGCGGGAAAAACTGTTTTTT

clone_size: .
d_call: .
j_call: TRBJ1-1
v_call: TRBV5-1
cdr3_length: 15
cdr3_aa: CASSLSRSRGTEAFF
cdr3_nt: TGCGCCAGCAGCTTATCCCGGTCGAGGGGCACTGAAGCTTTCTTT

clone_size: .
d_call: TRBD1
j_call: TRBJ1-2
v_call: TRBV30
cdr3_length: 15
cdr3_aa: CAWSEGQGSNYGYTF
cdr3_nt: TGTGCCTGGAGTGAAGGACAGGGCTCTAACTATGGCTACACCTTC

clone_size: .
d_call: .
j_call: TRBJ2-2
v_call: TRBV5-6
cdr3_length: 16
cdr3_aa: CASSLLLGFTTGELFF
cdr3_nt: TGTGCCAGCAGCTTGTTGTTAGGGTTCACCACCGGGGAGCTGTTTTTT

clone_size: .
d_call: .
j_call: TRBJ2-7
v_call: TRBV30
cdr3_length: 12
cdr3_aa: CAWSTGFYEQYF
cdr3_nt: TGTGCCTGGAGTACAGGATTCTACGAGCAGTACTTC